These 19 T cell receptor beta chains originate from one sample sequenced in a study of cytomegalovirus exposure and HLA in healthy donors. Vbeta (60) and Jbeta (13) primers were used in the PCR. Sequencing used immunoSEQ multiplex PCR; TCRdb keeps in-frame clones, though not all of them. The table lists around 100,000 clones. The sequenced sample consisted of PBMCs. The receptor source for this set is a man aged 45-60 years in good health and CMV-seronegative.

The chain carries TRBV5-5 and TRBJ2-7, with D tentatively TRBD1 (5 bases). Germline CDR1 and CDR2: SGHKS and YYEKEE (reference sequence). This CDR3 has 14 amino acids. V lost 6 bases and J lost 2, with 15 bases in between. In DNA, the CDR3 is TGTGCCAGCAACTTCCTAAGGGGTCCCTACGAGCAGTACTTC. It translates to CASNFLRGPYEQYF.

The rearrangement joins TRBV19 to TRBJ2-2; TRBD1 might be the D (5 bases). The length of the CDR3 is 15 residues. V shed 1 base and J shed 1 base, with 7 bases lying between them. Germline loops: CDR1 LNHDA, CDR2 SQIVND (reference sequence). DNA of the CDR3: TGTGCCAGTAGTATAGTAGGACAGAACACCGGGGAGCTGTTTTTT. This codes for CASSIVGQNTGELFF.

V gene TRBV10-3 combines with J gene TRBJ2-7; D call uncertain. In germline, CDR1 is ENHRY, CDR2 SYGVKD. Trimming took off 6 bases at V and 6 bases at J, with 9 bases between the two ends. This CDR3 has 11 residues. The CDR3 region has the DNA TGTGCCATCAGGAGGTATGGCGAGCAGTACTTC. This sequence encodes CAIRRYGEQYF.

The CDR3 coding sequence is TGCGCCAGCAGCTCCGGGACTGGAGGAGAAGAGACCCAGTACTTC. It encodes CASSSGTGGEETQYF. This sequence joins TRBV5-1 and TRBJ2-5; TRBD2 might be the D (6 bases). Trimming removed 3 bases at V and 3 bases at J, with 15 bases between. Germline V lookup: CDR1 SGHRS, CDR2 YFSETQ. This CDR3 has 15 residues.

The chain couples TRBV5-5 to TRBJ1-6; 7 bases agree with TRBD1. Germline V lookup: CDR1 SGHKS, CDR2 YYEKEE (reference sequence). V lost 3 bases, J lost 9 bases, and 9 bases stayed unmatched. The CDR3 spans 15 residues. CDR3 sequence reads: CASSYYDRVGSPLHF. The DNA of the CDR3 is TGTGCCAGCAGCTATTACGACAGGGTGGGTTCACCCCTCCACTTT. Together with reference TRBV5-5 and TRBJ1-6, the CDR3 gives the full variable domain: DAGVTQSPTHLIKTRGQQVTLRCSPISGHKSVSWYQQVLGQGPQFIFQYYEKEERGRGNFPDRFSARQFPNYSSELNVNALLLGDSALYLCASSYYDRVGSPLHFGNGTRLTVT.

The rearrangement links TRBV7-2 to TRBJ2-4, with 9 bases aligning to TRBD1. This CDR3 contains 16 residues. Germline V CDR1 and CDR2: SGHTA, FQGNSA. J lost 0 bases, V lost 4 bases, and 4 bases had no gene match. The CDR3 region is CASSSQGAVAKNIQYF. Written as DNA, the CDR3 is TGTGCCAGCAGCTCACAGGGGGCGGTAGCCAAAAACATTCAGTACTTC.

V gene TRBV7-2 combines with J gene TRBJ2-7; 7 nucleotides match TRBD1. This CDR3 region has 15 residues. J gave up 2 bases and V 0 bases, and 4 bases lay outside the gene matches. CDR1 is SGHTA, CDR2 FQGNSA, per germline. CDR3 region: CASSLARGHTYEQYF. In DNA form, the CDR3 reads TGTGCCAGCAGCTTAGCGAGGGGGCACACCTACGAGCAGTACTTC.

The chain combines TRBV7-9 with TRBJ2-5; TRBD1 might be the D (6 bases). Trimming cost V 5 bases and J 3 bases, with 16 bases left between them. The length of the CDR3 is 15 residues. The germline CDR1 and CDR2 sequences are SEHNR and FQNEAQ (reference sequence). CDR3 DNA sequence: TGTGCCAGCAGCCCTAACCCGGGACACAAAGAGACCCAGTACTTC. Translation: CASSPNPGHKETQYF.

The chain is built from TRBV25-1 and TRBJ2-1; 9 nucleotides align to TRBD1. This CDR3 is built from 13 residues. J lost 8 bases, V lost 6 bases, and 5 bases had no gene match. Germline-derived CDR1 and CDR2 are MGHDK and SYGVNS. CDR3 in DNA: TGTGCCAGCAGAAGACAGGGGGTTCATGAGCAGTTCTTC. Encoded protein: CASRRQGVHEQFF.

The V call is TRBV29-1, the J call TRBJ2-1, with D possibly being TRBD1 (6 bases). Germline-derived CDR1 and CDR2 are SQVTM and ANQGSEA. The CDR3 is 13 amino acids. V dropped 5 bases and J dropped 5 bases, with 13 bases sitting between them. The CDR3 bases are TGCAGCGTTTATCCCGGACAGAACAATGAGCAGTTCTTC. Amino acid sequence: CSVYPGQNNEQFF.

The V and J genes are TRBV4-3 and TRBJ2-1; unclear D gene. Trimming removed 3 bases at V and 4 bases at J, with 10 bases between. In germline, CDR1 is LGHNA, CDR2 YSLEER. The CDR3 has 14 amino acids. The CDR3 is CASSQTRLYNEQFF. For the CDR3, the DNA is TGCGCCAGCAGCCAGACCAGGTTATACAATGAGCAGTTCTTC.

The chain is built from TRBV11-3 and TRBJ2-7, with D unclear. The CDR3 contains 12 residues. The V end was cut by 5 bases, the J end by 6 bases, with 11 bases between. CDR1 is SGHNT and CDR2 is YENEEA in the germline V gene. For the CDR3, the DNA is TGTGCCAGCAGCCATGGAGAAAGCGAGCAGTACTTC. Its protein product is CASSHGESEQYF.

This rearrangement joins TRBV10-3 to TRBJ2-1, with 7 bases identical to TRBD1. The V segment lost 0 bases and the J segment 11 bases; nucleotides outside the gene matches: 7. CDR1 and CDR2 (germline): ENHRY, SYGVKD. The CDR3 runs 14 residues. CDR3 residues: CAISESTGRGKQFF. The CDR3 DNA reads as TGTGCCATCAGTGAGTCGACAGGCAGGGGGAAGCAGTTCTTC.

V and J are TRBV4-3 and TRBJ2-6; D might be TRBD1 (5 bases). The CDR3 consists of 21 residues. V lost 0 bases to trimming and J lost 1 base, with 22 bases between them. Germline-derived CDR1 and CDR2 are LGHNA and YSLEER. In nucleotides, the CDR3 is TGCGCCAGCAGCCAAGAAAAAACAGGCTCCACCCCCAGGTCTGGGGCCAACGTCCTGACTTTC. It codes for CASSQEKTGSTPRSGANVLTF.

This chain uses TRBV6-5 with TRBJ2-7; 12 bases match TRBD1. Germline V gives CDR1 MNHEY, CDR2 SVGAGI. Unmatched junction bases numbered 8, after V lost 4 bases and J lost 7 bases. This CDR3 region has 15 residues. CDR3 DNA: TGTGCCAGCAGTTTACCGGGACAGGGGGCGAGTGAGCAGTACTTC. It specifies CASSLPGQGASEQYF.

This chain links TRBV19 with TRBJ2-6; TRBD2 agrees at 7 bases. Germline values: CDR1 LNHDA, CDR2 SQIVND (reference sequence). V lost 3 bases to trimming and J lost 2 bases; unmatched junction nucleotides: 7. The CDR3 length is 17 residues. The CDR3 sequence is CASSIVNGGTGANVLTF. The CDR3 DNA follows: TGTGCCAGTAGTATTGTTAACGGGGGGACTGGGGCCAACGTCCTGACTTTC.

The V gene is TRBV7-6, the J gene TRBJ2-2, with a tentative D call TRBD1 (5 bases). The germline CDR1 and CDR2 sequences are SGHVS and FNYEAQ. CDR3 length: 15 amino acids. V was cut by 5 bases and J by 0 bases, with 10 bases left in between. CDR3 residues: CASSPTASNTGELFF. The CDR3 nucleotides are TGTGCCAGCAGCCCGACAGCCTCGAACACCGGGGAGCTGTTTTTT.

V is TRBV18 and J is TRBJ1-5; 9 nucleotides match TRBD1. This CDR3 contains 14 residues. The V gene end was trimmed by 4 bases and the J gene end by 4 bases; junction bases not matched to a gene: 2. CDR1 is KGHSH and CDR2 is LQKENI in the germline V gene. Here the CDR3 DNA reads TGTGCCAGCTCACTGGGACAGGGAAATCAGCCCCAGCATTTT. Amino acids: CASSLGQGNQPQHF. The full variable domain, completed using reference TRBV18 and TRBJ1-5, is NAGVMQNPRHLVRRRGQEARLRCSPMKGHSHVYWYRQLPEEGLKFMVYLQKENIIDESGMPKERFSAEFPKEGPSILRIQQVVRGDSAAYFCASSLGQGNQPQHFGDGTRLSIL.

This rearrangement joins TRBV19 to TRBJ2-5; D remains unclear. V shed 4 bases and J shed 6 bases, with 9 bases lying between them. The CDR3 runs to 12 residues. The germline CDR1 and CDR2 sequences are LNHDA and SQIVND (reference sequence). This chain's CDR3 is CASSKLPKTQYF. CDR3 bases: TGTGCCAGTAGTAAACTTCCGAAGACCCAGTACTTC. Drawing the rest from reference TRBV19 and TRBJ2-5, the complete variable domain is DGGITQSPKYLFRKEGQNVTLSCEQNLNHDAMYWYRQDPGQGLRLIYYSQIVNDFQKGDIAEGYSVSREKKESFPLTVTSAQKNPTAFYLCASSKLPKTQYFGPGTRLLVL.